Detailed here is one T cell receptor beta chain. Its antigen specificity is not known. No clone much larger than this one lies a single base away; base qualities are absent. Reading the label with the study, this specimen's time point is: 2015-2016 season, pre-vaccination. Adults received seasonal inactivated influenza vaccine (Fluvarix), and TCRB sequencing tracked sorted blood CD4 subsets before and after vaccination. To be eligible, subjects had to live in the community and must not have received influenza vaccine in the previous 6 months. Reasons for exclusion included contraindications to influenza vaccine, substance abuse, HIV/AIDS, active malignancy, immunomodulatory medication, and active illness such as respiratory infection. At each time point, about 40 to 100 mL of blood was collected. Circulating Tfh were defined as non-naive CD4+CXCR5+PD-1+ cells, and these cells were sorted into ICOS+CD38+ and ICOS-CD38- fractions. Ficoll-Paque PLUS or SepMate separation was used to isolate PBMC. Cell subsets were sorted from PBMC on a BD FACS Aria before DNA extraction.

Libraries were made using the immunoSEQ multiplex PCR assay. Adaptive Biotechnologies handled the TCRB amplification, library preparation, sequencing and preliminary bioinformatics at Survey level resolution. TCRB sequencing used multiplex PCR amplification of genomic DNA from sorted cTfh populations. Turning to the authors' computational methods: In R, clonality was calculated as 1 minus the normalized Shannon entropy, and the Gini index was computed using the R package ineq. To get the overlap score, the summed counts of shared sequences were divided by the total counts of all sequences in both of the compared samples. The significance of shared clonotypes was tested with Fisher's exact test, assuming a theoretical repertoire of 10^7 TCRB sequences. In its TCRdb copy, this immuneACCESS table keeps in-frame sequences only and misses some clones. Where compared with another copy, unresolved V genes explain less than half of these, and the others have no known cause. The D gene and trimming were derived from the DNA, and the V and J assignments and clone size from that table. Across this sample there are some 9,000 clones, with around nine tenths seen only once. The ten largest clones capture about 0.5% of the sample.

V and J are truncated by 1 base and 7 bases respectively, leaving an intervening sequence of 24 bases. Including cysteine and phenylalanine, the CDR3 has 18 amino acids. Only the CDR3 DNA is retained, 54 bases long and in frame from the first base. The germline V gene encodes CDR1 SGHTS and CDR2 YDEGEE. The sample comes from a study of follicular helper T cells after annual influenza vaccination (dated by TCRdb to 2015 to 2018). For context, the study as a whole: Blood was collected on days 0, 7 and 28 after each seasonal influenza vaccination. The 2015 samples were processed right after collection, while the 2013-2014 samples were cryopreserved. Multi-year samples were available for six subjects, with four spanning two vaccination seasons and two spanning three seasons. To study recall of cTfh clones, some subjects were followed through successive annual vaccinations in the 2013-2014, 2014-2015 and 2015-2016 seasons. One week after vaccination, a second recruited cohort of 12 to 13 subjects (Table S1) displayed a similar ICOS+CD38+ cTfh response.

General study outcomes and caveats: Day 7 ICOS+CD38+ clones were most often found later in ICOS-CD38- cTfh, suggesting that subset may serve as a memory reservoir. ICOS+CD38+ cTfh clonality correlated with the frequency of that population, and its change correlated with the change in circulating plasmablast frequency. A recurrent oligoclonal ICOS+CD38+ cTfh response containing tetramer and AIM influenza-specific clonotypes was recalled by successive annual vaccinations. Because only roughly 9-22% of the analyzed cells gave productive TCRB sequences, there was no way to sample rare clonotypes.

The sequences come from CXCR5+ CD38- circulating T follicular helper cells from blood, collected on the day of influenza vaccination. The sample's cell subset or site label is to be understood as: circulating Tfh, non-naive CD4+CXCR5+PD-1+ (ICOS+CD38+ or ICOS-CD38-). The chain is assembled from TRBV5-8 and TRBJ2-1; a tentative D match to TRBD2 spans 6 bases. The sequence derives from an adult who received the influenza vaccine. The sequenced DNA is TGTGCCAGCAGCTTGTCCCCAGCTGTCAGCGGAGGGGTAAATGAGCAGTTCTTC. It is translated as CASSLSPAVSGGVNEQFF.